The rows below give T cell receptor beta chains drawn from one sample of a study of blood T cell repertoires in COVID-19. Measured with immunoSEQ multiplex PCR; TCRdb has only the in-frame clones, and not every one. The sample has more than 45,000 clones, about 90% seen once. Material for sequencing was peripheral blood. The receptors were sampled from a man aged 55 to 70 with acute or convalescent COVID-19. Both conserved end residues are part of each CDR3. D genes are given only for firm matches. Not every row has a clone size; where given, it reads once, few, many or a size class.

V: TRBV27
D: -
size: -
J: TRBJ2-3
DNA: TGTGCCAGCAGTCCCAAACTCTGGGCAGTAACAGATACGCAGTATTTT
CDR3: CASSPKLWAVTDTQYF

V: TRBV11-2
D: TRBD2
size: -
J: TRBJ2-1
DNA: TGTGCCAGCAGCTTAGGGGCGGGAGGGACCTACAATGAGCAGTTCTTC
CDR3: CASSLGAGGTYNEQFF

V: TRBV7-3
D: TRBD2
size: -
J: TRBJ2-2
DNA: TGTGCCAGCAGCCCGAGACTAGCGGGAGCTGGCGGGGAGCTGTTTTTT
CDR3: CASSPRLAGAGGELFF

V: TRBV7-9
D: -
size: -
J: TRBJ1-1
DNA: TGTGCCAGCAACTCGGACTCACCGAACACTGAAGCTTTCTTT
CDR3: CASNSDSPNTEAFF

V: TRBV18
D: TRBD1
size: -
J: TRBJ1-5
DNA: TGTGCCAGCTCACCACCGGGACAGCCAAGCAATCAGCCCCAGCATTTT
CDR3: CASSPPGQPSNQPQHF

V: TRBV28
D: -
size: -
J: TRBJ1-1
DNA: TGTGCCAGCAGGGGGACTGGGAACACTGAAGCTTTCTTT
CDR3: CASRGTGNTEAFF

V: TRBV7-2
D: -
size: -
J: TRBJ2-1
DNA: TGTGCCAGCAGCTCTCAAGCGCAGGGCGAGCAGTTCTTC
CDR3: CASSSQAQGEQFF

V: TRBV5-1
D: -
size: -
J: TRBJ1-3
DNA: TGCGCCAGCAGCGGCCCCAGTTCTGGAAACACCATATATTTT
CDR3: CASSGPSSGNTIYF

V: TRBV7-3
D: TRBD2
size: -
J: TRBJ2-3
DNA: TGTGCCAGCAGCAACCTAGGACTAGCGGCTAGCACAGATACGCAGTATTTT
CDR3: CASSNLGLAASTDTQYF

V: TRBV5-4
D: -
size: -
J: TRBJ2-3
DNA: TGTGCCAGCAGCTTGGATCAGGGGACAGATACGCAGTATTTT
CDR3: CASSLDQGTDTQYF

V: TRBV5-4
D: -
size: -
J: TRBJ2-7
DNA: TGTGCCAGCAGCCGTCTCGACAGACTAGGAGGTTACGAGCAGTACTTC
CDR3: CASSRLDRLGGYEQYF

V: TRBV29-1
D: -
size: -
J: TRBJ1-2
DNA: TGCAGCCCCCGATGGACTCCGGGACTAACCCCCCGGTACTATGGCTACACCTTC
CDR3: CSPRWTPGLTPRYYGYTF

V: TRBV5-6
D: -
size: -
J: TRBJ1-2
DNA: TGTGCCAGCAGTGTAACTAACTATGGCTACACCTTC
CDR3: CASSVTNYGYTF

V: TRBV4-2
D: TRBD1
size: few
J: TRBJ1-2
DNA: TGTGCCAGCAGCCAAGATCCGGGACAGGGTTATGGCTACACCTTC
CDR3: CASSQDPGQGYGYTF

V: TRBV3-1/TRBV3-2
D: TRBD1
size: -
J: TRBJ1-3
DNA: TGTGCCAGCAGCCCGACAGGGATCTCTGGAAACACCATATATTTT
CDR3: CASSPTGISGNTIYF

V: TRBV6-6
D: TRBD1
size: few
J: TRBJ2-1
DNA: TGTGCCAGCAAACAGGGGGCGGACAATGAGCAGTTCTTC
CDR3: CASKQGADNEQFF

V: TRBV28
D: TRBD1
size: -
J: TRBJ1-1
DNA: TGTGCCAGCAGTGGGACAGGGGGAAACACTGAAGCTTTCTTT
CDR3: CASSGTGGNTEAFF

V: TRBV28
D: -
size: -
J: TRBJ2-1
DNA: TGTGCCAGCAGCGGTAGCAGCCCGTCCTACAATGAGCAGTTCTTC
CDR3: CASSGSSPSYNEQFF

V: TRBV5-5
D: TRBD1
size: -
J: TRBJ1-5
DNA: TGTGCCAGCAGCTTGGAAGGACAGGGTAAGAGGCATTTT
CDR3: CASSLEGQGKRHF

V: TRBV2
D: TRBD2
size: -
J: TRBJ2-2
DNA: TGTGCCAGCAGGCCGATGGGACTATCGAACACCGGGGAGCTGTTTTTT
CDR3: CASRPMGLSNTGELFF

V: TRBV6-5
D: -
size: -
J: TRBJ1-1
DNA: TGTGCCAGCAGTTACTCGAACCGGGGGTACACTGAAGCTTTCTTT
CDR3: CASSYSNRGYTEAFF

V: TRBV7-2
D: TRBD1
size: -
J: TRBJ2-1
DNA: TGTGCCAGCAGCTTAGAGGGACAGGGTCTCAATGAGCAGTTCTTC
CDR3: CASSLEGQGLNEQFF

V: TRBV3-1/TRBV3-2
D: -
size: -
J: TRBJ2-7
DNA: TGTGCCAGCAGCCAAGATATTCGCAGGAACTTC
CDR3: CASSQDIRRNF

V: TRBV30
D: -
size: few
J: TRBJ1-2
DNA: TGTGCCTGGAGTGTCGAAGCGTCTAACTATGGCTACACCTTC
CDR3: CAWSVEASNYGYTF

V: TRBV28
D: -
size: -
J: TRBJ1-2
DNA: TGTGCCGCCGAGGGGCAGGGAGGTCAACTAGGATCCCTCTATGGCTACACCTTC
CDR3: CAAEGQGGQLGSLYGYTF

V: TRBV28
D: -
size: -
J: TRBJ1-2
DNA: TGTGCCAGCTTTAATGGGCAGAACTATGGCTACACCTTC
CDR3: CASFNGQNYGYTF

V: TRBV4-3
D: TRBD2
size: -
J: TRBJ2-1
DNA: TGCGCCAGCAGCCAAGGGACTAGCCAGAGCTCCTACAATGAGCAGTTCTTC
CDR3: CASSQGTSQSSYNEQFF

V: TRBV28
D: TRBD1
size: few
J: TRBJ1-2
DNA: TGTGCCAGCAGTTTCTGGGGAGGTCGGGACAGGGGGCAAGATGGCTACACCTTC
CDR3: CASSFWGGRDRGQDGYTF

V: TRBV19
D: TRBD2
size: -
J: TRBJ2-1
DNA: TGTGCCAGTAGTATCGGTTGGACTAGCGGGAGCAATGAGCAGTTCTTC
CDR3: CASSIGWTSGSNEQFF

V: TRBV27
D: -
size: -
J: TRBJ2-2
DNA: TGTGCCAGCAGACCATACACAGGGTCCGGGGAGCTGTTTTTT
CDR3: CASRPYTGSGELFF

V: TRBV7-8
D: -
size: once
J: TRBJ1-5
DNA: TGTGCCAGCAGCCCAGGGAGGGACTATCAGCCCCAGCATTTT
CDR3: CASSPGRDYQPQHF

V: TRBV29-1
D: -
size: -
J: TRBJ1-1
DNA: TGCAGCGCGGCGGTTAACACTGAAGCTTTCTTT
CDR3: CSAAVNTEAFF

V: TRBV12-3/TRBV12-4
D: -
size: -
J: TRBJ2-7
DNA: TGTGCCAGCAGTTTGAGTGATTCCTACGAGCAGTACTTC
CDR3: CASSLSDSYEQYF

V: TRBV7-8
D: TRBD1
size: few
J: TRBJ1-5
DNA: TGTGCCAGCAGCACCCGGACAGGGTTTGACAATCAGCCCCAGCATTTT
CDR3: CASSTRTGFDNQPQHF

V: TRBV30
D: TRBD2
size: -
J: TRBJ2-7
DNA: TGTGCCTGGAGTACTGCGGGACTAGCGGGAGACGAGCAGTACTTC
CDR3: CAWSTAGLAGDEQYF

V: TRBV7-2
D: -
size: -
J: TRBJ2-3
DNA: TGTGCCAGCAGCTTAGGGGCCGTGATTCCTAGCACAGATACGCAGTATTTT
CDR3: CASSLGAVIPSTDTQYF

V: TRBV5-1
D: TRBD1
size: -
J: TRBJ1-5
DNA: TGCGCCAGCAGCCCGTGGACAGGTGGGGATCAGCCCCAGCATTTT
CDR3: CASSPWTGGDQPQHF